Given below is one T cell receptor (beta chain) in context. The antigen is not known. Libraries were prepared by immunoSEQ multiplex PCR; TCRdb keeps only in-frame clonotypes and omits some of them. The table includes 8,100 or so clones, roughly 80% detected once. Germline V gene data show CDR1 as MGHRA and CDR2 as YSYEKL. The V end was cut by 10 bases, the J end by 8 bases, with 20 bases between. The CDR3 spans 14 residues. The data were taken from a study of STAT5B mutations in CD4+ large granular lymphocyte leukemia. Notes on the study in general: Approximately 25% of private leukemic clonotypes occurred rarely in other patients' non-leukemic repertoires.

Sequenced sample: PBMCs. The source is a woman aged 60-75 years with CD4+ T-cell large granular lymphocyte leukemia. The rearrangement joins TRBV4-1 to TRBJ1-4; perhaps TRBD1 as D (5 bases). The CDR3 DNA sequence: TGCGCCAAAGAGGAAGGGTGGGGGAGGGAAAAACTGTTTTTT. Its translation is CAKEEGWGREKLFF.